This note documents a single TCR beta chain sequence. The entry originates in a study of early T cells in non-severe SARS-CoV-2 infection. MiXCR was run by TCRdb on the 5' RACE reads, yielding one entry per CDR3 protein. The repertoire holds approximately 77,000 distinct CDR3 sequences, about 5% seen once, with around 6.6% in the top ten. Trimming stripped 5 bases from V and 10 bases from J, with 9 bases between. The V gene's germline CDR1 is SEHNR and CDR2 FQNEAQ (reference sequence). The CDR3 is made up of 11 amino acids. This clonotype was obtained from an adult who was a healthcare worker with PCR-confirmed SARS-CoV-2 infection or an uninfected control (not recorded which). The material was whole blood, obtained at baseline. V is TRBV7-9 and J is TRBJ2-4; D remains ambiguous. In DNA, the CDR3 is TGTGCCAGCAGCCAAGGACCTATTCAGTACTTC. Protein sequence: CASSQGPIQYF. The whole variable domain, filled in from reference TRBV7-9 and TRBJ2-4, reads DTGVSQNPRHKITKRGQNVTFRCDPISEHNRLYWYRQTLGQGPEFLTYFQNEAQLEKSRLLSDRFSAERPKGSFSTLEIQRTEQGDSAMYLCASSQGPIQYFGAGTRLSVL.